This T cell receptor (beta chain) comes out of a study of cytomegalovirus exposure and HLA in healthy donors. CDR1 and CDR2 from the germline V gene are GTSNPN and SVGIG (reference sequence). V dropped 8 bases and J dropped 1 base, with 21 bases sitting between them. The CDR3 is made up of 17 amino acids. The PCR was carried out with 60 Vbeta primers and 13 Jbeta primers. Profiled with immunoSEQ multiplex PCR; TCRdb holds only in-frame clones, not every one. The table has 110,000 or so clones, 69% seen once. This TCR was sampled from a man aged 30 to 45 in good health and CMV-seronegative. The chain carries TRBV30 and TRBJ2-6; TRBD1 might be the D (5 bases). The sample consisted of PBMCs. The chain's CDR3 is CAAPLTARTSGANVLTF. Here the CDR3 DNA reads TGTGCCGCCCCCTTGACAGCAAGGACATCTGGGGCCAACGTCCTGACTTTC. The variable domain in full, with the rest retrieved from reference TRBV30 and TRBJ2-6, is SQTIHQWPATLVQPVGSPLSLECTVEGTSNPNLYWYRQAAGRGLQLLFYSVGIGQISSEVPQNLSASRPQDRQFILSSKKLLLSDSGFYLCAAPLTARTSGANVLTFGAGSRLTVL.